The next 30 T cell receptor beta chains were all read from a single sample in a study of technical replicates of blood from a few donors. Using immunoSEQ multiplex PCR, the repertoire was profiled, and TCRdb retains in-frame clones only, with some absent. Found here are about 97,000 clones, about 95% of them singletons; the top ten hold roughly 0.35%. The sample was T cells isolated from PBMCs. These receptors were collected from a human donor in good health.

Concerning this clone: Germline and junction disagree at one end, which may indicate a read error. The chain joins TRBV7-7 to TRBJ2-1; 15 nucleotides align to TRBD2. This CDR3 spans 15 amino acids. CDR1 SSHAT and CDR2 FNYEAQ come from the germline V gene (reference sequence). Here the CDR3 DNA reads TGTGCTAGCAGCCAGGGACTAGCGGGAGGCTCTGAGCAGTTCTTC. This translates into CASSQGLAGGSEQFF.

The V call is TRBV6-5, the J call TRBJ2-1; D unclear. Germline values: CDR1 MNHEY, CDR2 SVGAGI. The CDR3 is made up of 15 amino acids. Trimming removed 0 bases at V and 5 bases at J, with 11 bases between. CDR3 bases: TGTGCCAGCAGTTACTCTCGCGGAACACACAATGAGCAGTTCTTC. It is translated as CASSYSRGTHNEQFF.

The chain uses TRBV7-2 and TRBJ2-1, with 9 bases matching TRBD2. Unmatched junction bases numbered 8, after V lost 4 bases and J lost 7 bases. CDR1 SGHTA and CDR2 FQGNSA come from the germline V gene. The CDR3 covers 15 residues. The CDR3, as DNA: TGTGCCAGCAGCTCCAGCGGGAGGATTGGGAATGAGCAGTTCTTC. Translated: CASSSSGRIGNEQFF.

The chain links TRBV4-3 to TRBJ2-3, with 11 bases lining up with TRBD2. The CDR3 contains 16 residues. Germline assignment: CDR1 LGHNA and CDR2 YSLEER. V trimming: 0 bases; J trimming: 5 bases; junction bases outside the gene matches: 4. The CDR3 loop reads CASSQELAGEGDTQYF. In DNA form, the CDR3 reads TGCGCCAGCAGCCAAGAACTAGCGGGAGAAGGAGATACGCAGTATTTT.

The chain joins TRBV9 to TRBJ1-5, with 8 bases identical to TRBD1. The CDR3 consists of 14 residues. V gave up 3 bases and J gave up 5 bases; unmatched junction bases: 4. Germline assignment: CDR1 SGDLS and CDR2 YYNGEE. The CDR3: CASSDGQGYQPQHF. CDR3 sequence (DNA): TGTGCCAGCAGCGATGGACAGGGATATCAGCCCCAGCATTTT.

The chain combines TRBV4-3 with TRBJ2-7, with 7 bases identical to TRBD2. With 1 base clipped from V and 3 bases from J, the junction kept 3 bases outside the gene matches. This CDR3 has 14 amino acids. In germline, CDR1 is LGHNA, CDR2 YSLEER. The CDR3 region is CASSQVPSGYEQYF. CDR3 DNA: TGCGCCAGCAGCCAAGTACCTAGCGGCTACGAGCAGTACTTC.

The chain carries TRBV11-2 and TRBJ1-2; weak D call: TRBD1 (5 bases). Germline CDR1 is SGHAT and CDR2 is FQNNGV. Trimming took off 0 bases at V and 8 bases at J, with 13 bases between the two ends. The CDR3 has 14 residues. The CDR3 region is CASSLDVWGEGYTF. Here the CDR3 DNA reads TGTGCCAGCAGCTTAGATGTCTGGGGGGAAGGCTACACCTTC.

The chain employs TRBV10-3 and TRBJ2-5; 11 nucleotides agree with TRBD2. The J call may be incorrect, as the DNA end agrees better with TRBJ2-7. This CDR3 spans 16 amino acids. Germline V CDR1 and CDR2: ENHRY, SYGVKD. The CDR3: CAISESTSGTLYEQYF. As DNA, the CDR3 is TGTGCCATCAGTGAGTCGACTAGCGGGACCCTTTACGAGCAGTACTTC.

J is TRBJ2-1 and V is TRBV5-6; TRBD2 agrees at 8 bases. CDR3 size: 17 residues. V dropped 0 bases and J dropped 1; count of bases not matched to a gene: 6. The germline CDR1 and CDR2 sequences are SGHDT and YYEEEE. CDR3 DNA sequence: TGTGCCAGCAGCTTGGGAGCGGGAGTGATATCCTACAATGAGCAGTTCTTC. It is translated as CASSLGAGVISYNEQFF.

The chain recombines TRBV12-5 with TRBJ2-7; 10 bases agree with TRBD1. CDR1 and CDR2 (germline): LGHNT, FRNRAP. CDR3 length: 14 amino acids. V trimming: 1 base; J trimming: 4 bases; junction bases outside the gene matches: 1. The CDR3 here is CASGLGQGAYEQYF. Written as DNA, the CDR3 is TGTGCTAGTGGTTTGGGACAGGGGGCGTACGAGCAGTACTTC.

The chain employs TRBV10-3 and TRBJ1-2, with 8 bases fitting TRBD1. The CDR3 covers 14 residues. V gave up 8 bases and J gave up 5 bases; unmatched junction bases: 10. Germline CDR1 reads ENHRY; CDR2 reads SYGVKD. CDR3 DNA sequence: TGTGCCATCGGTGCCGGGACAGGCGATTATGGCTACACCTTC. This encodes CAIGAGTGDYGYTF.

The chain carries TRBV30 and TRBJ2-3; tentatively, D is TRBD1 (5 bases). Trimming took 2 bases from V and 6 from J, leaving 6 bases between them. CDR1 is GTSNPN and CDR2 is SVGIG in the germline V gene (reference sequence). CDR3 length: 11 residues. CDR3 in amino acids: CAWSRQDTQYF. CDR3 bases: TGTGCCTGGAGTAGACAGGATACGCAGTATTTT.

This sequence joins TRBV6-5 and TRBJ2-7; D is possibly TRBD1 (5 bases). CDR3 length equals 12 residues. The V end was cut by 7 bases, the J end by 6 bases, with 13 bases between. The germline CDR1 and CDR2 sequences are MNHEY and SVGAGI. The CDR3 DNA sequence: TGTGCCAGCACCAACCTTAGGGGCGAGCAGTACTTC. Protein product: CASTNLRGEQYF.

V usage is TRBV6-1 and J usage is TRBJ1-3, with no clear D. Deletions cut 3 bases from V and 3 bases from J, with 18 bases between. The germline CDR1 and CDR2 sequences are MNHNS and SASEGT. This CDR3 contains 17 residues. The CDR3 loop is CASSDSPYILNGNTIYF. The CDR3 nucleotides are TGTGCCAGCAGTGATTCCCCGTACATCTTGAATGGAAACACCATATATTTT.

This chain joins TRBV10-2 and TRBJ1-1; 11 bases match TRBD1. CDR3 length: 14 residues. Germline V gene sequence: CDR1 WSHSY, CDR2 SAAADI. The junction had 2 bases not matched to a gene; V was cut back by 4 bases and J by 4 bases. As DNA, the CDR3 is TGCGCCAGCAGTGGGACAGGGGGCTTCACTGAAGCTTTCTTT. Its protein product is CASSGTGGFTEAFF.

The gene calls are TRBV4-3 and TRBJ1-2; no definite D call. Trimming stripped 0 bases from V and 5 bases from J, with 13 bases between. The CDR3 is made up of 15 amino acids. Germline V gives CDR1 LGHNA, CDR2 YSLEER. The CDR3: CASSQEWGDGYGYTF. CDR3 nucleotide sequence: TGCGCCAGCAGCCAAGAGTGGGGAGACGGTTATGGCTACACCTTC.

The J gene is TRBJ1-5, the V gene TRBV21-1; the DNA was not used to check the table's D call, TRBD1. TRBV21-1 is described as a pseudogene. The CDR3 consists of 14 residues. The CDR3 loop reads CARAGNRENQPQHF. The CDR3, as DNA: TGTGCCAGAGCAGGGAATAGAGAGAATCAGCCCCAGCATTTT.

The chain uses TRBV7-3 and TRBJ1-2, with TRBD1 matching over 8 bases. The CDR3 is 13 amino acids. J was trimmed by 7 bases and V by 5 bases; bases with no gene match: 6. Germline loops: CDR1 SGHTA, CDR2 FQGTGA. CDR3 nucleotides: TGTGCCAGCAGCCAAGGGACAGGCGGTGGCTACACCTTC. Its protein is CASSQGTGGGYTF.

The J gene is TRBJ2-1, the V gene TRBV6-1; weak D call: TRBD2 (6 bases). Trimming pared 4 bases from V and 7 bases from J, leaving 14 bases between. CDR3 length: 14 residues. The germline CDR1 and CDR2 sequences are MNHNS and SASEGT. The CDR3 DNA follows: TGTGCCAGCAGTGTTACTAGGGACTTTAATGAGCAGTTCTTC. As protein: CASSVTRDFNEQFF.

The chain carries TRBV10-1 and TRBJ2-2, with 8 nucleotides matching TRBD1. V gave up 5 bases and J gave up 7 bases; unmatched junction bases: 3. This CDR3 has 13 residues. Germline assignment: CDR1 WNHNN and CDR2 SYGVQD (reference sequence). The CDR3 loop reads CASSRQGHGELFF. Here the CDR3 DNA reads TGCGCCAGCAGTCGACAGGGGCACGGGGAGCTGTTTTTT.

CDR3 sequence (DNA): TGTGCCAGCAGTTACGACTTCTGGAGGACAGATACGCAGTATTTT. It encodes CASSYDFWRTDTQYF. The chain combines TRBV6-5 with TRBJ2-3, with a tentative D call TRBD2 (5 bases). Germline V gives CDR1 MNHEY, CDR2 SVGAGI. The CDR3 runs to 15 residues. The V and J ends lost 2 bases and 3 bases respectively, with 12 bases between them.

About this clone itself: The same CDR3 can be traced to other DNA sequences in this sample. The chain has TRBV6-5 and TRBJ1-1; possible D gene TRBD1, 6 bases. Germline loops: CDR1 MNHEY, CDR2 SVGAGI. The CDR3 spans 13 residues. Between the trimmed V and J ends, which lost 5 bases and 5 bases, there was a span of 12 bases. For the CDR3, the DNA is TGTGCCAGCAGTCCACAGGGTTATACTGAAGCTTTCTTT. Protein product: CASSPQGYTEAFF.

V is TRBV5-1 and J is TRBJ2-7, with TRBD1 as a possible D gene (6 bases). In germline, CDR1 is SGHRS, CDR2 YFSETQ. This CDR3 spans 14 amino acids. V lost 3 bases to trimming and J lost 3 bases, with 13 bases between them. In nucleotides, the CDR3 is TGCGCCAGCAGCTCCGGACAGAGGCTCTACGAGCAGTACTTC. This translates into CASSSGQRLYEQYF.

The V and J genes are TRBV27 and TRBJ2-7, with 7 bases lining up with TRBD1. The DNA matches TRBJ2-5 better at its end, which makes the J call doubtful. CDR1 is MNHEY and CDR2 is SMNVEV in the germline V gene (reference sequence). The CDR3 extends over 12 amino acids. CDR3 nucleotide sequence: TGTGCCAGCCGACAGGGTTACGAGACCCAGTACTTC. This sequence encodes CASRQGYETQYF.

The chain links TRBV5-1 to TRBJ2-3; 13 nucleotides align to TRBD2. CDR1 and CDR2 from the germline V gene are SGHRS and YFSETQ. This CDR3 has 17 residues. V lost 4 bases, J lost 2 bases, and 7 bases stayed unmatched. This CDR3 is CASSRTSGRVLTDTQYF. The CDR3, as DNA: TGCGCCAGCAGCAGGACTAGCGGGAGAGTTCTCACAGATACGCAGTATTTT.

The chain has TRBV5-1 and TRBJ1-4; D remains unclear. The CDR3 extends over 14 amino acids. Trimming left V 4 bases short and J 2 bases short, with 9 bases between. Per germline, CDR1 SGHRS and CDR2 YFSETQ. Here the CDR3 DNA reads TGCGCCAGCAGCCCACGACATACTAATGAAAAACTGTTTTTT. Translation: CASSPRHTNEKLFF.

The chain uses TRBV15 and TRBJ1-1; TRBD1 is a possible D gene (6 bases). The V end lost 6 bases, the J end lost 1 base, and 24 bases lay between the germline ends. There are 18 residues in the CDR3. CDR1 is LNHNV and CDR2 is YYDKDF in the germline V gene (reference sequence). CDR3 residues: CATRPLQGEGKGNTEAFF. CDR3 in DNA: TGTGCCACCAGACCTTTACAGGGAGAGGGGAAAGGGAACACTGAAGCTTTCTTT.

The J gene is TRBJ2-1, the V gene TRBV13, with a weak D call TRBD2 (5 bases). Trimming stripped 10 bases from V and 0 bases from J, with 16 bases between. The CDR3 runs 15 residues. Germline loops: CDR1 PRHDT, CDR2 FYEKMQ (reference sequence). The CDR3 spells CATCGEGASYNEQFF. The CDR3 coding sequence is TGTGCCACTTGCGGAGAGGGTGCCTCCTACAATGAGCAGTTCTTC.

This chain connects TRBV7-2 to TRBJ2-3, with D uncertain. The CDR3 is 15 amino acids. V lost 5 bases, J lost 1 base, and 13 bases lay in between. Germline V CDR1 and CDR2: SGHTA, FQGNSA. CDR3: CASSPRSLGTDTQYF. The CDR3 DNA reads TGTGCCAGCAGCCCAAGGAGTCTAGGCACAGATACGCAGTATTTT.

This clone occurred a few times. The CDR3 coding sequence is TGTGCCAGCAGCCCCGGACAGGGTTGGGGGTACGAGCAGTACTTC. Its protein is CASSPGQGWGYEQYF. The genes are TRBV7-3 and TRBJ2-7; 8 bases line up with TRBD1. The germline CDR1 and CDR2 sequences are SGHTA and FQGTGA. After removal of 5 bases from V and 4 bases from J, the junction contained 10 bases not matched to a gene. This CDR3 is 15 amino acids long.